This T cell receptor (beta chain) was sequenced during a study of blood T cell repertoires in COVID-19. Overall study context: PBMCs, B-cell-depleted T cells, or T cells were the source of the cDNA or gDNA that made up the material.

Seattle researchers signed up patients amid active infection and tracked them longitudinally. Authors' analysis steps: Nucleated cell number was recorded as an estimate derived from reference gene primer amplification. Generated by immunoSEQ multiplex PCR, the TCRdb table keeps only in-frame clones and is missing some. That table furnishes V, J and clone size, whereas the DNA furnished D and trimming. The sample lists about 150,000 clones, about 88% occurring once. This CDR3 is built from 14 residues. The V gene's germline CDR1 is SGDLS and CDR2 YYNGEE. V lost 2 bases and J lost 9, with 18 bases in between.

The sample was peripheral blood. The sequence was collected from a human donor with COVID-19, enrolled during active disease. The donor label of this sample is uncertain. The chain is built from TRBV9 and TRBJ2-7; D gene uncertain. The CDR3 coding sequence is TGTGCCAGCAGCGTCGACTCCTTAAGTTATGTGCAGTACTTC. As protein: CASSVDSLSYVQYF.